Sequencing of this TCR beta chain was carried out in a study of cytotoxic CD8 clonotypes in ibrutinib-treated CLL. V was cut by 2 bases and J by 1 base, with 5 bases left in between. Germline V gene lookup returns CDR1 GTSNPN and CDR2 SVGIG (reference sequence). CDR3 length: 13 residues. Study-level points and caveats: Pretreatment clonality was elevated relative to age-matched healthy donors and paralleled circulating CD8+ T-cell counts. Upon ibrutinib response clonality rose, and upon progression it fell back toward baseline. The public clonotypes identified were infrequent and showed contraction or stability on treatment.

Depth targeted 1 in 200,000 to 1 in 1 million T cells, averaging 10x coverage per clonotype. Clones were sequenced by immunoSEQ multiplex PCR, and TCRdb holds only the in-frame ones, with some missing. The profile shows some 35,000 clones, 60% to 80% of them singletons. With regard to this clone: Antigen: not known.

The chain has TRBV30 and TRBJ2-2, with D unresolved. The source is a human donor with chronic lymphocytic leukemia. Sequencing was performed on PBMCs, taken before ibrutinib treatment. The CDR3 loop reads CAWSLWNTGELFF. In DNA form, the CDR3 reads TGTGCCTGGAGTCTGTGGAACACCGGGGAGCTGTTTTTT. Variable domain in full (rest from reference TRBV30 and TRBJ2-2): SQTIHQWPATLVQPVGSPLSLECTVEGTSNPNLYWYRQAAGRGLQLLFYSVGIGQISSEVPQNLSASRPQDRQFILSSKKLLLSDSGFYLCAWSLWNTGELFFGEGSRLTVL.